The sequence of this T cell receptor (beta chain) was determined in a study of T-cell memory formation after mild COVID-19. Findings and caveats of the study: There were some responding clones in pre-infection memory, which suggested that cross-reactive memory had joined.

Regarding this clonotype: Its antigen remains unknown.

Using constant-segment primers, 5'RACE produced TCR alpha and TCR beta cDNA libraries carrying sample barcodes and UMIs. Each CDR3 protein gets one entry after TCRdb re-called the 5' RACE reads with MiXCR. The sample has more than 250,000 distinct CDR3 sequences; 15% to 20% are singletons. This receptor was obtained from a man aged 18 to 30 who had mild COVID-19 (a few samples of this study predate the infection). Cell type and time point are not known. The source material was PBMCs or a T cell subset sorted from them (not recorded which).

The CDR3 sequence is CSANGGGQYWDTQYF. In DNA, the CDR3 is TGCAGTGCTAATGGGGGGGGACAGTATTGGGATACGCAGTATTTT. The chain couples TRBV20-1 to TRBJ2-3; TRBD1 or TRBD2 may be the D gene (7 bases each). V was cut by 4 bases and J by 6 bases, with 20 bases left in between. The CDR3 runs 15 residues. The germline gives CDR1 DFQATT, CDR2 SNEGSKA (reference sequence).